This T cell receptor beta chain was profiled in a study of cytomegalovirus exposure and HLA in healthy donors. Overall study: In terms of ancestry, the Caucasian-associated cluster contained roughly 81% of the roughly 400 genotyped donors. Study-level results: Reports credit the classifier with highly specific, highly sensitive diagnosis of cytomegalovirus status. Earlier results showed most TCR beta V segments being productive about 87% or about 30% of the time.

This PCR relied on a set of 60 Vbeta primers and 13 Jbeta primers. Here immunoSEQ multiplex PCR was the method, and the copy in TCRdb shows in-frame clones only, minus some. Among 150,000 to 200,000 clones listed, 75% were seen once. J was trimmed by 8 bases and V by 4 bases; bases with no gene match: 11. The CDR3 has 15 residues. The V gene's germline CDR1 is SGHDT and CDR2 YYEEEE. On this clone: No antigen is known for it.

This sequence joins TRBV5-6 and TRBJ1-2, with TRBD1 matching 10 bases. The sequencing sample was made of PBMCs. The sequence was collected from a woman in her 50s in good health and CMV-seropositive. The CDR3 protein is CASSAAGTGDLGYTF. CDR3 sequence (DNA): TGTGCCAGCAGCGCGGCCGGGACAGGGGACCTGGGCTACACCTTC.